The rows below give T cell receptor beta chains drawn from one sample of a study of tumor and adjacent non-tumor tissue in lung cancer. TCRdb passed the multiplex PCR reads through MiXCR, listing each CDR3 protein once. In the table there are tens of thousands of distinct CDR3 sequences, approximately 60% of which are singletons. The sample comprised distant non-tumor lung tissue. These receptors were collected from a middle-aged woman with non-small cell lung cancer. Each CDR3 is given with its conserved first and last residue. D genes are given only for firm matches. Some rows have no size entry. The others give once, few or many, or a class for an expanded clone.

abundance,j_gene,d_gene,v_gene,CDR3nt,CDR3aa
.,TRBJ2-7,.,TRBV6-2/TRBV6-3,TGTGCCAGCAGCCGCTGGAGGATTTCCTACGAGCAGTACTTC,CASSRWRISYEQYF
few,TRBJ2-4,.,TRBV7-9,TGTGCCAGCAGCTCCCCAACCTCTGGGGATGGAGCCAAAAACATTCAGTACTTC,CASSSPTSGDGAKNIQYF
.,TRBJ2-7,.,TRBV11-3,TGTGCCAGCAGCTTAGAGACGGACGAGCAGTACTTC,CASSLETDEQYF
.,TRBJ2-3,.,TRBV7-9,TGTGCCAGCAGCTCAACACGGCCCACAGATACGCAGTATTTT,CASSSTRPTDTQYF
.,TRBJ2-7,.,TRBV27,TGTGCCAGCAGTTTAGGGTCCGCTGCAGGCGAGCAGTACTTC,CASSLGSAAGEQYF
.,TRBJ1-1,.,TRBV11-2,TGTGCCAGCAGCTTAGGAGGGGGGGGTGAAGCTTTCTTT,CASSLGGGGEAFF
.,TRBJ1-3,.,TRBV28,TGTGCCAGCAGTTGGAGTGGCATCCCGGGTTTCTCTGGAAACACCATATATTTT,CASSWSGIPGFSGNTIYF
.,TRBJ2-1,TRBD2,TRBV14,TGTGCCAGCAGCCTAGACTACTTACAGCGGGGAATCTCCTGCAATGAGCAGTTCTTC,CASSLDYLQRGISCNEQFF
.,TRBJ2-1,TRBD2,TRBV6-2/TRBV6-3,TGTACCAGCACCTCGATGCGGGAGCGAAATGACCAGTTCTTC,CTSTSMRERNDQFF
once,TRBJ1-3,.,TRBV20-1,TGCAGTGATAGAGCCCTCAGGGGCCCAGACACGGCGAGAGACACCATATATTTT,CSDRALRGPDTARDTIYF
.,TRBJ2-1,TRBD2,TRBV12-3/TRBV12-4,TGTGTCAGCAGTCTCAGCGGGGCCTCCTACAATGAGCAGTTCTTC,CVSSLSGASYNEQFF
many,TRBJ2-2,.,TRBV25-1,TGTGCCAGCAGTGAGGTGGGATCTTTTCGCACCGGGGAGCTGTTTTTT,CASSEVGSFRTGELFF
many,TRBJ2-3,TRBD2,TRBV10-3,TGTGCCTCGAATCCCGGGACTAGCGGGATGACAGATACGCAGTATTTT,CASNPGTSGMTDTQYF
.,TRBJ2-1,TRBD2,TRBV11-2,TGTGCCAGCAGCCTTAATAGCGGGCTCTACAATGAGCAGTTCTTC,CASSLNSGLYNEQFF
.,TRBJ2-4,TRBD1,TRBV12-3/TRBV12-4,TGTGCCAGGAGGACAACCGGACAGGGAAGGGCGAAAAACATTCAGTACTTC,CARRTTGQGRAKNIQYF
.,TRBJ2-1,.,TRBV14,TGTGCCAGTAGCCAAAAGGGATCGTCATACATTGAGCAGTCCTTC,CASSQKGSSYIEQSF
.,TRBJ2-2,.,TRBV29-1,TGCAGCATCGCTCGGGGCACCGGGGAGCTGTCTTTT,CSIARGTGELSF
few,TRBJ2-2,.,TRBV6-5,TGTGCCAGCAAATCCAGTAGGAACACCGGGGAACTGTTTTTT,CASKSSRNTGELFF
once,TRBJ1-5,.,TRBV24-1,TGTGTCACCAGTGCGAGGGGAGGCAGCAATCAGCCCCAGCATTTT,CVTSARGGSNQPQHF
medium-sized,TRBJ1-1,.,TRBV11-1,TGTGCCAGCAGCGACTTACTGAACACTGAAGCTTTCTTT,CASSDLLNTEAFF
.,TRBJ1-2,.,TRBV28,TGTGCCAGCAGGCCGGGATCGAAGGGCTACACCTTC,CASRPGSKGYTF
.,TRBJ2-1,.,TRBV6-1,TGTGTAAGCACAGTTCCAGGGTACACCTACAATGAGCAGTTCTTC,CVSTVPGYTYNEQFF
.,TRBJ1-1,.,TRBV5-5,TGTGCCAGCAGCTTGGTGGGACCGGAACCCGAAGCTTTCTTT,CASSLVGPEPEAFF
.,TRBJ2-2,.,TRBV6-6,TGTGCCAGCAGTTACTCGACAGGCGCCGGGGAGCTGCTTTTT,CASSYSTGAGELLF
.,TRBJ2-5,.,TRBV7-9,TGTGCCAGCAGTTTGAACGGGGAGAAGACCCAGTACTTC,CASSLNGEKTQYF
.,TRBJ1-1,.,TRBV9,TGTGCCAACAGCGGAGGGGGGTATGGAGACACTGAAGCTTTCTTT,CANSGGGYGDTEAFF
.,TRBJ2-1,TRBD2,TRBV11-2,TGTCCCAGCAGCTTCGGGACTAGCGGGGGGGCCTACAATGTGCAGTTCTTC,CPSSFGTSGGAYNVQFF
.,TRBJ2-1,TRBD2,TRBV14,TGTGCGAGCAGCCAAGGCCCCCGCCCGGGACTATCGAGAAGCTCCTACAATGAGCGGTTCTTC,CASSQGPRPGLSRSSYNERFF
.,TRBJ2-3,TRBD2,TRBV4-2,TGTGCCAGCGGCCACCCTAGCGGGGGTAGCACAGATACGCGGTATTTT,CASGHPSGGSTDTRYF
many,TRBJ2-6,TRBD1,TRBV5-1,TGCGCCAGCAGCTCGGGACAGGGTTTCTCTGGGGCCAACGTCCTGACTTTC,CASSSGQGFSGANVLTF
.,TRBJ2-1,.,TRBV11-2,TGCGCCAGCAGCTTCGCGATTGAGCAGTTCTTC,CASSFAIEQFF
.,TRBJ2-7,.,TRBV6-2/TRBV6-3,TGTGCCAGCAGAATAAACATGTCACACAGCTACGAGCAGTACTTC,CASRINMSHSYEQYF
.,TRBJ1-3,TRBD1,TRBV6-5,TGTGGCAGCAGCAGCGACAGGGGGCGGCGGAACACCATACATTTT,CGSSSDRGRRNTIHF
.,TRBJ2-7,TRBD2,TRBV4-2,TGTGCCAGCGGCCGAGATTATGCTAGCGGGGGGGCTACCTACGAGCACTACTTC,CASGRDYASGGATYEHYF
medium-sized,TRBJ2-1,TRBD2,TRBV11-2,TGTGCCAGCAGCCGGACTAGCGTGAATGAGCAGTTCTTC,CASSRTSVNEQFF
.,TRBJ2-1,.,TRBV11-2,TGTGCCAGAAGCTCGCTTGGCGCAGGTGAGCAGTTCTTC,CARSSLGAGEQFF
medium-sized,TRBJ2-1,TRBD2,TRBV29-1,TGCAGCGTTGCTAGACTAGCGAACTCCAATGAGCAGTTCTTC,CSVARLANSNEQFF
few,TRBJ1-6,.,TRBV5-1,TGCGCCAGCAGCCTGGGTCTTAATTCACCCCTCCACTTT,CASSLGLNSPLHF
.,TRBJ2-3,.,TRBV24-1,TGTGCCATTGATTCCACGACAGATACGCAGTATTTT,CAIDSTTDTQYF
many,TRBJ2-1,TRBD1,TRBV20-1,TGCAGTGCTAGAGCCGTCGACAGGGGGCAGGGTGAGCAGTTCTTC,CSARAVDRGQGEQFF
.,TRBJ2-1,.,TRBV11-2,TGTGCCAGCAGCCCCCCAGGGGCGAGTGGCGGCCTTGAGCAGTTCTTC,CASSPPGASGGLEQFF
.,TRBJ2-1,.,TRBV29-1,TGCGGCGTAAAGCGGACACTTCACAATAAGGAGTTCTTC,CGVKRTLHNKEFF
.,TRBJ2-1,TRBD2,TRBV20-1,TGCAGTGCTAGAGGGGTAGCGGGAGGGTTTTACAATGAGCAGTTCTTC,CSARGVAGGFYNEQFF
.,TRBJ2-7,TRBD1,TRBV10-2,TGTGCCAGCAGCAGACAGGGAGCCGAGCAGTACTTC,CASSRQGAEQYF
.,TRBJ2-7,.,TRBV4-1,TGCGCCAGCAGCCCAGGACCGTTTGGTGACACGGATCTTCCCGAGCAGTACTTC,CASSPGPFGDTDLPEQYF
.,TRBJ2-3,TRBD2,TRBV5-4,TGTGCCAGCAGCTACTCGGCGGGAGCAGGTACAGATACGCAGTATTTT,CASSYSAGAGTDTQYF
many,TRBJ1-1,.,TRBV28,TGTGCCAGCAGTTCCCGAGGGGGGCGTAAGAACACTGAAGCTTTCTTT,CASSSRGGRKNTEAFF
.,TRBJ1-6,.,TRBV20-1,TGCAGTAACAGAGTGGGACGGGATAATTCACCCCTCCACTTT,CSNRVGRDNSPLHF
.,TRBJ1-2,.,TRBV7-8,TGTGCCAGCAACGTCACAGAAAACTATGGCTACAGCTTC,CASNVTENYGYSF
.,TRBJ1-2,.,TRBV4-1,TGCGCCAGCAGCCATGTCAGGGGATTAGTCAGCTACACCTTC,CASSHVRGLVSYTF
.,TRBJ2-1,.,TRBV20-1,TGCAGTGCTAGTGCCTGGCAGGGGAATTACGAGCAGTTCTTC,CSASAWQGNYEQFF
.,TRBJ2-5,TRBD1,TRBV12-3/TRBV12-4,TGTGCCAGCATATACAGGGGACAAGAGACTCAGTACTTC,CASIYRGQETQYF
.,TRBJ2-2,TRBD1,TRBV2,TGTGCCAGCAAGGGACAGGGGACGCGTACCGGGAAGCTGTTTTTT,CASKGQGTRTGKLFF
.,TRBJ2-7,.,TRBV11-2,TGTGCCGGTAGCTTAGAGGCAAGTAGTCAGTACTTC,CAGSLEASSQYF